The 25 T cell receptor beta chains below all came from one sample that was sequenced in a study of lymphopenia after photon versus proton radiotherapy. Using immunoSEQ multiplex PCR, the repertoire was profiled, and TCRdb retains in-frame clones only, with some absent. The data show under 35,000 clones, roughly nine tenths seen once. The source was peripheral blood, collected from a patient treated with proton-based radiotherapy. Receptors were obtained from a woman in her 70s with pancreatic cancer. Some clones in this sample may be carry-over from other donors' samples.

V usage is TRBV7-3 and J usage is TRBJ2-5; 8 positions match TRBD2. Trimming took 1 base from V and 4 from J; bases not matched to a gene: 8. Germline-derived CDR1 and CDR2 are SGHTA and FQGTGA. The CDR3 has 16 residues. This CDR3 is CASSLMPAGASETQYF. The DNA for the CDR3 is TGTGCCAGCAGCTTAATGCCAGCGGGAGCGTCAGAGACCCAGTACTTC.

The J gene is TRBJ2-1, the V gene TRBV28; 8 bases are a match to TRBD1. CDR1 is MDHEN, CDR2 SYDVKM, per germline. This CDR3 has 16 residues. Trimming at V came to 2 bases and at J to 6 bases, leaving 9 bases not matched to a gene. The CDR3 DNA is TGTGCCAGCAGTTTAAGTGCAGGGGGCTATGGCAATGAGCAGTTCTTC. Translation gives CASSLSAGGYGNEQFF.

This chain's CDR3 is CASSQDTSRYEQFF. The CDR3 nucleotides read TGCGCCAGCAGCCAAGACACGTCCAGGTATGAGCAGTTCTTC. This sequence joins TRBV4-3 and TRBJ2-1; D remains unclear. The CDR3 extends over 14 amino acids. The ends were cut back, 0 bases at V and 8 bases at J, with 11 bases in the middle. Germline CDR1 is LGHNA and CDR2 is YSLEER.

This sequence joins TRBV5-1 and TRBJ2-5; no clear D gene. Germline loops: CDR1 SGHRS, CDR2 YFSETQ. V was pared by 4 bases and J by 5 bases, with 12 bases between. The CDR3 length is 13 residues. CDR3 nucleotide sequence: TGCGCCAGCAGCAGCGCATTAGGGGAGACCCAGTACTTC. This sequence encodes CASSSALGETQYF.

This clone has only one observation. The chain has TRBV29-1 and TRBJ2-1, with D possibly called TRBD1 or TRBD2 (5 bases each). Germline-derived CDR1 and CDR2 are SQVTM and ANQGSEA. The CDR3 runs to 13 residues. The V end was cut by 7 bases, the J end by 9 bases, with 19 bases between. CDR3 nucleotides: TGCAGCGGTGGGACCGCCCTTTTGAGTGAGCAGTTCTTC. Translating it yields CSGGTALLSEQFF.

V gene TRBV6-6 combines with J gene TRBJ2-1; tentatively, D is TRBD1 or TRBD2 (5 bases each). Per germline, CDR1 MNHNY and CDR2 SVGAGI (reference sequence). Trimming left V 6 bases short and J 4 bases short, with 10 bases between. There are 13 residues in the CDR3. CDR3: CASRRDGYNEQFF. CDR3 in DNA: TGTGCCAGCAGGAGGGACGGATACAATGAGCAGTTCTTC.

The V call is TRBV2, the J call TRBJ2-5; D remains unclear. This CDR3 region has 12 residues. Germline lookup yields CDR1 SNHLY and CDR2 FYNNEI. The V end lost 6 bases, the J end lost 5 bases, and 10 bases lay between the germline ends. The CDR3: CASRAWVETQYF. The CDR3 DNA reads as TGTGCCAGCAGAGCTTGGGTCGAGACCCAGTACTTC.

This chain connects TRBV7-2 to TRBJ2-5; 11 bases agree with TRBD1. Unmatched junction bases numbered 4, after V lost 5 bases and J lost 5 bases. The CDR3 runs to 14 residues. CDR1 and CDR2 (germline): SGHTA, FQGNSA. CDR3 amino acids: CASSRDRGWETQYF. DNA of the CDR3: TGTGCCAGCAGCAGGGACAGGGGGTGGGAGACCCAGTACTTC.

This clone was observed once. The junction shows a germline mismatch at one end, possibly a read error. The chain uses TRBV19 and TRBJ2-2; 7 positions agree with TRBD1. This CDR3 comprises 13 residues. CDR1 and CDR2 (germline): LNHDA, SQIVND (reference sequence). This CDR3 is CASSGQDTGELFF. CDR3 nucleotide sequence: TGTGCCAGTAGTGGACAGGACACAGGGGAGCTGTTTTTT.

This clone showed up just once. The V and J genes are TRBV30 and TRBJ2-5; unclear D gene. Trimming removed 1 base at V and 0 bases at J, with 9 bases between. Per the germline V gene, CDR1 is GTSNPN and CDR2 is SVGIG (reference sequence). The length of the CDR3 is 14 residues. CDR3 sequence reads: CAWSERGYQETQYF. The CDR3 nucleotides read TGTGCCTGGAGTGAGAGAGGATACCAAGAGACCCAGTACTTC.

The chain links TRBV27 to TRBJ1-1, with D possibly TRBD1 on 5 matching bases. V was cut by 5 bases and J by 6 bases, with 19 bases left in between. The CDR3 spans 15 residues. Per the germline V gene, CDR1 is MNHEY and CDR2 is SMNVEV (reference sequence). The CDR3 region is CASSAKDSLVPEAFF. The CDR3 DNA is TGTGCCAGCAGTGCTAAAGACAGCTTAGTCCCTGAAGCTTTCTTT.

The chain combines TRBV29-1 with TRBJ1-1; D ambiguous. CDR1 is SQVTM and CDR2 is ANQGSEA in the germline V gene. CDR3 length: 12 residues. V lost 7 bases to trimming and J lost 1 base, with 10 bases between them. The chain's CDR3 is CSATVGNTEAFF. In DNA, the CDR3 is TGCAGCGCCACCGTGGGGAACACTGAAGCTTTCTTT. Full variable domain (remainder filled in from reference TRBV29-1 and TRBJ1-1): SAVISQKPSRDICQRGTSLTIQCQVDSQVTMMFWYRQQPGQSLTLIATANQGSEATYESGFVIDKFPISRPNLTFSTLTVSNMSPEDSSIYLCSATVGNTEAFFGQGTRLTVV.

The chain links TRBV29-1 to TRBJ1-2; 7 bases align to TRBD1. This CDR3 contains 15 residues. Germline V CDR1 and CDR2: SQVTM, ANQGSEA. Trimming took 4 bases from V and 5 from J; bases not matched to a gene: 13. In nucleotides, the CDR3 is TGCAGCGTTGTGGGCCCCGACAGGGAGGGATATGGCTACACCTTC. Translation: CSVVGPDREGYGYTF. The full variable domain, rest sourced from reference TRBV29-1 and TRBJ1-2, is SAVISQKPSRDICQRGTSLTIQCQVDSQVTMMFWYRQQPGQSLTLIATANQGSEATYESGFVIDKFPISRPNLTFSTLTVSNMSPEDSSIYLCSVVGPDREGYGYTFGSGTRLTVV.

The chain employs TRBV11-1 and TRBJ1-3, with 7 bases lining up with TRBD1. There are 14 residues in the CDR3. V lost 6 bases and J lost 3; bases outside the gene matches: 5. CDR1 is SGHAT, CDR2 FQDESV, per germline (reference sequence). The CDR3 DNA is TGTGCCAGCAGTCGTCGGACAGGTGGAAACACCATATATTTT. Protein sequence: CASSRRTGGNTIYF.

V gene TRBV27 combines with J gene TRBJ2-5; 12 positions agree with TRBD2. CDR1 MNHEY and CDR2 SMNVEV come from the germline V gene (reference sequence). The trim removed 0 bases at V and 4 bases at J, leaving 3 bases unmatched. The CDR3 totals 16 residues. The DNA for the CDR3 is TGTGCCAGCAGTTTATCGCCGGGACTAGCGGGAGAGACCCAGTACTTC. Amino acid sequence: CASSLSPGLAGETQYF.

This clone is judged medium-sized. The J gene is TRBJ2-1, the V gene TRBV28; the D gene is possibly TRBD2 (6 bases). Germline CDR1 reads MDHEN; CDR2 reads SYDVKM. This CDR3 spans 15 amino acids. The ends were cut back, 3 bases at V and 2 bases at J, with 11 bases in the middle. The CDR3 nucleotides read TGTGCCAGCAGTTTGGATAGCGGCCCCTACAATGAGCAGTTCTTC. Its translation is CASSLDSGPYNEQFF.

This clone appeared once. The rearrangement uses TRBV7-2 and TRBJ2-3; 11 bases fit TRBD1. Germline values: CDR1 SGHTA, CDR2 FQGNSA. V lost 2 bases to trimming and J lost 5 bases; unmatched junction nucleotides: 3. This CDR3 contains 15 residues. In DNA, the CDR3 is TGTGCCAGCAGCTTACGGGGACAGGGGGTAGATACGCAGTATTTT. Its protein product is CASSLRGQGVDTQYF.

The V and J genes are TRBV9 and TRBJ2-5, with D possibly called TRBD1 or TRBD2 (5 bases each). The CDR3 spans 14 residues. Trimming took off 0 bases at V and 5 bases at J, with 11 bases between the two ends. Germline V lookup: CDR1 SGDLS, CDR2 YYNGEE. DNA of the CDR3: TGTGCCAGCAGCGTAGCGGGGCTTCCGGAGACCCAGTACTTC. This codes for CASSVAGLPETQYF.

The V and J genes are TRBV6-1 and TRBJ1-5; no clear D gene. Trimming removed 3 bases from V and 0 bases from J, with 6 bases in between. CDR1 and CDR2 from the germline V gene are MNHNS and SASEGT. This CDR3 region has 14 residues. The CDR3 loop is CASSDFGSNQPQHF. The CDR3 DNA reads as TGTGCCAGCAGTGATTTTGGTAGCAATCAGCCCCAGCATTTT.

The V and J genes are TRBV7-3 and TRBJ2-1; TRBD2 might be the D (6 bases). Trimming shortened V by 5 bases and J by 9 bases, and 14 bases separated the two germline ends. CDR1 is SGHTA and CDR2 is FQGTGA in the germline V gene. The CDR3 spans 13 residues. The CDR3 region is CASSTGLRGEQFF. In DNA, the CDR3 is TGTGCCAGCAGCACGGGACTCCGGGGTGAGCAGTTCTTC.

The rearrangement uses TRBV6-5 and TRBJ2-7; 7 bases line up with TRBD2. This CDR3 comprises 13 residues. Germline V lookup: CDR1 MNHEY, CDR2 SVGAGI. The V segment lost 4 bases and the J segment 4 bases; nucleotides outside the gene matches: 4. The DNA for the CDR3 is TGTGCCAGCAGTTCCGCGGGAGTTTACGAGCAGTACTTC. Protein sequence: CASSSAGVYEQYF.

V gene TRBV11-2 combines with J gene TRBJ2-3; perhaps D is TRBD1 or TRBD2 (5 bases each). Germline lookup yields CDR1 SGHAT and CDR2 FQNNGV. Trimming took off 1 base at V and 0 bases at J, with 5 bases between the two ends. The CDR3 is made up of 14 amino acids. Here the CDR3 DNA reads TGTGCCAGCAGCTTAGGGGGGAGCACAGATACGCAGTATTTT. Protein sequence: CASSLGGSTDTQYF.

The CDR3 spells CASSLDLRESEQFF. For the CDR3, the DNA is TGTGCCAGCAGCTTAGATTTGCGGGAGAGTGAGCAGTTCTTC. The rearrangement joins TRBV11-2 to TRBJ2-1, with 7 bases aligning to TRBD2. This CDR3 contains 14 residues. J lost 9 bases, V lost 0 bases, and 5 bases had no gene match. CDR1 and CDR2 (germline): SGHAT, FQNNGV.

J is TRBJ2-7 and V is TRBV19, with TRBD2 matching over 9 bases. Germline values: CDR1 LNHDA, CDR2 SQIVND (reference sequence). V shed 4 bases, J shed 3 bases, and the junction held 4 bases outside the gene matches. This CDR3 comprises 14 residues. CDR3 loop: CASSRGLAFYEQYF. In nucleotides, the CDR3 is TGTGCCAGTAGTAGGGGACTAGCTTTCTACGAGCAGTACTTC.

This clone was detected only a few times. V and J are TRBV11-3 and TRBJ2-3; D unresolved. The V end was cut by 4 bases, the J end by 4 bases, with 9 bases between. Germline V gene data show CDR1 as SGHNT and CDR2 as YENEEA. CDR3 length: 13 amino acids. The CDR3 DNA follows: TGTGCCAGCAGCTCCCACAGTGCAGATACGCAGTATTTT. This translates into CASSSHSADTQYF.